The subject of this entry is one TCR beta chain. Its cognate antigen is unknown. These data come from a study of T cell clones after liver transplantation. In the study overall: Patients counted as tolerant after at least one year off all immunosuppression, enzymes not exceeding twice normal.

Measured with immunoSEQ multiplex PCR; TCRdb has only the in-frame clones, and not every one. Of tens of thousands of clones in the sample, roughly 86% were seen once. General study findings and limits: Post-transplant, graft-donor-reactive CD4 TCRbeta sequences in blood dropped significantly in 5 of 8 subjects. Rather than being deleted, graft donor-reactive T cells may have moved into the graft.

Germline V gene sequence: CDR1 SGHVS, CDR2 FNYEAQ. This CDR3 is built from 15 residues. Trimming pared 5 bases from V and 6 bases from J, leaving 20 bases between. The source of this sequence is a human patient who received a liver transplant. Some T cells may have originated in the graft donor. The chain uses TRBV7-6 and TRBJ2-7, with a weak D call TRBD2 (6 bases). This sample comprised CD4+ T cells from blood, obtained 24 months after liver transplant. The CDR3 nucleotides are TGTGCCAGCAGCCGACAAAGCGGGCAAAGGGCCGAGCAGTACTTC. Amino acids: CASSRQSGQRAEQYF.